This TCR beta chain emerged from a study of blood T cells in healthy people across ages (dated by TCRdb to about 2015). A note on the overall study: Template switching captured roughly one uniquely barcoded TCR beta cDNA molecule per two T cells in model experiments. Using deep sequencing normalized with unique cDNA molecular identifiers, the study measured how TCR beta repertoire diversity changes with age. The donors were divided into four age groups: young (average around 16 years), middle-aged (almost 40), aged (roughly 66) and long-lived (roughly 82). The study analyzed two additional independent replicas of 1 million unique cDNA reads from the same blood draw for two donors, one aged 18 to 30 and one aged 80 or older. The study at large found these results: As age increased, observed TCR beta diversity per million T cells dropped in a roughly linear way, and a significant reduction was already evident by age 40. Since profiling was done on bulk unsorted PBMCs, naive and antigen-experienced compartments could not be conclusively compared. A strong correlation was found between observed TCR beta diversity and the percentage of naive T cells measured by flow cytometry. Compared with the aged group, the long-lived group had more naive CD4+ T cells, fewer expanded clones and increased TCR diversity, a pattern suggesting age selection. Estimates of total diversity based on one million sequenced T cells were regarded as lower bounds and as underestimates. Because donor CMV infection status was unknown, age-related changes in expanded clonotypes were potentially confounded.

The donors were 40 or so Caucasian individuals from Russia, aged roughly 6 to 90 years, who were systemically healthy. Ten milliliters of peripheral blood were drawn from each donor into EDTA-treated Vacutainer tubes. PBMCs were isolated by Ficoll-Paque density-gradient centrifugation, with at least 6 million obtained per sample. Trizol reagent was used to extract total RNA from the PBMCs, yielding at least 6 micrograms per sample. Naive CD45RAhigh/CD27high T cell percentages were measured by flow cytometry on a PBMC aliquot from every donor. With regard to this clonotype: Its antigen remains undetermined. Base qualities were left out, and no much larger clone turns up one base away.

The CDR1 and CDR2 encoded by the germline V gene (reference sequence) are LGHDT and YNNKEL. The CDR3 sequence holds 14 residues, the cysteine and phenylalanine included. Of all the DNA, just the CDR3 is kept, 42 bases in frame from base 1. Between the V and J ends, shortened by 4 bases and 5 bases respectively, the junction contains 13 bases. The library was obtained by 5' RACE. For sequencing, an Illumina HiSeq 2500 was employed. The second PCR ran for roughly 7 to 12 cycles and used a J-beta primer mix along with a sample-barcoded 5' primer. A unique molecular identifier was introduced onto each TCR beta cDNA molecule by a template-switch 5' adaptor carrying 12 random nucleotides. Each sample yielded at least 2.5 million CDR3-containing paired-end reads. First-strand cDNA was synthesized from all RNA with the Mint cDNA synthesis kit, primed by a TRBC-specific oligonucleotide. Following uracil-DNA glycosylase treatment, all cDNA underwent a first 18-cycle PCR with the universal primers M1SS and BC2_uni_R. The authors' analysis ran thus. For normalization, 1 million high-quality reads were randomly selected from each sample, with every read carrying a distinct molecular identifier. Reads sharing molecular identifiers were discarded rather than binned into consensus sequences. MiTCR, with a Q25 quality threshold and the strictest error-elimination algorithm, was used for CDR3 identification, clonotype clustering and error correction. A nonparametric unseen species model using Euler transformation provided a lower-bound estimate of total TCR beta diversity. TCRdb's own reprocessing of the public reads used fastp at Q25 and MiXCR and kept productive beta chains. Rows with one shared CDR3 protein collapse into an entry with the most common genes and DNA. The V and J calls and clone size are TCRdb's, not the authors'. For this sample the table gives 1 million or so distinct CDR3 sequences, of which approximately 26% were detected only once. The top ten clones comprise about 0.8% of the sample.

This sample also appeared in a second study, on T cells of mothers and their children. As the second publication notes: Donors were nine systemically healthy Caucasian individuals: three mothers and their six children. cDNA synthesis used all of the extracted RNA, with 1.5 ug of RNA in each 15 ul reaction. In the second PCR, the M1S primer introduced both the sample barcodes and 2-4 random nucleotides. Each mother yielded over 9.5 million TCR beta CDR3 reads and each child 3 million or so reads. Thymic selection similarly shapes TCR recombination output in related and unrelated pairs, with minor effect from inherited differences. Related mother-child pairs always showed normalized repertoire overlap that was slightly higher than in unrelated mother-child pairs, though the difference was never significant. Persistent microchimeric T cell clones were not detected, at a sensitivity of 85 to 100 clones per million clonotypes. Deep NGS was used in the study to compare the TCR beta repertoires of mothers and children and to look for features that separate related mother-child pairs from unrelated individuals. Mothers averaged around 40 +/- 4 years of age and children averaged roughly 10 +/- 4 years. After adapter ligation was performed with NEBNext reagents, the libraries were sequenced on an Illumina HiSeq 2000 with 100+100 nt paired-end reads. To avoid cross-contamination, the mother libraries and the child libraries were prepared a month apart and sequenced in separate runs. Between 500,000 and 2,000,000 distinct TCR beta clonotypes were identified per donor. Naive TCR beta clonotypes were estimated from low-frequency clonotypes matched to each donor's FACS-determined naive share, without sorting.

Material for sequencing was blood. The sequence is built from TRBV3-1 and TRBJ2-3, with TRBD1 tentatively as D gene (7 bases match). The receptor was derived from a girl aged 2-10 years in good health. The bases are TGTGCCAGCAGCCGGAGGGGGCCGAGAGATACGCAGTATTTT. Its translation is CASSRRGPRDTQYF.